Listed below are T cell receptor beta chains from one sample, sequenced in a study of molecular identifiers for immune sequencing clone quantification. TCRdb re-called the PCR reads through MiXCR, storing one row per CDR3 protein. This table holds about 330,000 distinct CDR3 sequences, 24% found once. The specimen sequenced was naive CD8+ T cells from blood, with Jurkat cell RNA spiked in. Every receptor here comes from a human donor in good health. Some libraries in this study had Jurkat cell RNA spiked in. Both conserved end residues are part of each CDR3. Each record gives: V gene, clone size, J gene, CDR3 protein. Part of the rows lack a size; the others show once, few, many or a class for expanded clones.

TRBV20-1,NA,TRBJ2-2,CSARDLGTTNTGELFF
TRBV12-3/TRBV12-4,few,TRBJ2-3,CASSLGTGNTDTQYF
TRBV20-1,NA,TRBJ1-5,CSARDLSRGSNQPQHF
TRBV20-1,NA,TRBJ1-2,CSARTASTNYGYTF
TRBV6-1,few,TRBJ1-5,CASSPDIINQPQHF
TRBV4-1,NA,TRBJ2-3,CASSIDPGVGYLTDTQYF
TRBV6-2/TRBV6-3,many,TRBJ1-1,CASSYRGPAEAFF
TRBV3-1,NA,TRBJ1-1,CASSPRGPGAYTEAFF
TRBV27,NA,TRBJ2-1,CASSLWGAHEYNEQFF
TRBV6-6,many,TRBJ1-1,CASSTPGGADTEAFF
TRBV4-1,many,TRBJ1-1,CASSQTGSEAFF
TRBV11-2,few,TRBJ2-5,CASSFRTSLQETQYF
TRBV4-1,many,TRBJ1-4,CASSHFYRQGDEKLFF
TRBV19,many,TRBJ2-3,CASSLAATDTQYF
TRBV9,NA,TRBJ2-2,CASSPPGGGSPGELFF